This TCR beta chain was recovered during a study of OX40 agonist ivuxolimab in advanced cancers. With regard to the full study: The costimulatory receptor OX40 (CD134) was targeted by ivuxolimab, a fully human IgG2 agonistic monoclonal antibody. Intravenous ivuxolimab was administered to patients every 2 weeks at six dose levels: 0.01, 0.1, 0.3, 1.5, 3 and 10 mg/kg. Of the approximately 54 dose-escalation patients, hepatocellular carcinoma was present in about 19, melanoma in roughly 15, renal cell carcinoma in 9 and head and neck cancer in 9. In the dose-escalation cohort, 82.7% of patients were male, and the mean age was approximately 64 years, with a range of roughly 20 to 85. Patients were allowed to have had prior anti-PD-1, anti-PD-L1 or anti-CTLA-4 therapy, and approximately 43% of the dose-escalation patients had previously received checkpoint inhibitors. Partial responses occurred in three dose-escalation patients: two with cutaneous melanoma and one with hepatocellular carcinoma. The point of sequencing TCRbeta in the periphery was to test whether ivuxolimab changed TCR sequence diversity and drove clonal T-cell expansion. The paper describes the monotherapy dose-escalation part (N of about 47 patients) of the phase I trial of ivuxolimab.

To sequence the TCRbeta CDR3 region, genomic DNA was isolated from the sorted cells. The immunoSEQ Assay was used for sequencing of TCRbeta CDR3 regions. The immuneACCESS repertoire file appears here via TCRdb, limited to in-frame rearrangements. These files lack a portion of the clones; in checked studies, under half of the deficit traces to unresolved V genes, and the cause of the others is not known. This sample lists roughly 48,000 clones; 87% were detected once. Clones ranked in the top ten supply under 13% of the sample. Overall results and qualifications from the work: Low levels of normalized T-cell clonal expansion were also seen in some nonresponding patients. Antigen specificity was not determined for the clonally expanded peripheral T cells. At doses of 0.1 to 3.0 mg/kg, clonal expansion of both CD4+ and CD8+ blood T cells was observed from baseline to week 6. After ivuxolimab, CD8+ T cells had more expanded clones than CD4+ T cells on average. In the 0.1-3.0 mg/kg groups, partial responders were among the patients with the lowest normalized peripheral clonal expansion, particularly in CD8+ T cells.

V drops 0 bases and J drops 7 bases, leaving 15 bases in between. CDR1 and CDR2 are drawn from the germline V gene: SGHAT, FQNNGV. Taken from cysteine to phenylalanine, the CDR3 has 16 residues. Of all the DNA, just the CDR3 is kept, 48 bases in frame from base 1. Patients with autoimmune disease history or receiving systemic immunosuppression were excluded from the trial. Peripheral blood for TCR sequencing was collected from all dose cohorts at baseline, on cycle 4 day 1, and on cycle 7 day 1. The samples were drawn from a first-in-human, open-label, multicenter phase I dose-escalation trial of ivuxolimab. Adults with locally advanced or metastatic melanoma, renal cell carcinoma, hepatocellular carcinoma or head and neck squamous cell carcinoma were enrolled in the trial. Before TCR sequencing, CD4+ and CD8+ T cells were separately sorted from peripheral blood. Concerning this clone itself: This receptor's antigen is unknown. Base qualities are missing; no much larger clone stands one base away.

The rearrangement combines TRBV11-2 with TRBJ2-2; TRBD1 is a possible D gene, resting on 6 matching bases. The receptor's source is an adult with an advanced solid tumor such as melanoma, head and neck, liver or kidney cancer. Sequenced material: CD4+ or CD8+ T cells sorted from blood, taken in a trial of the OX40 agonist ivuxolimab. The CDR3 in this case is CASSLESVGANGELFF. DNA sequence: TGTGCCAGCAGCTTAGAGTCTGTGGGGGCCAACGGGGAGCTGTTTTTT.